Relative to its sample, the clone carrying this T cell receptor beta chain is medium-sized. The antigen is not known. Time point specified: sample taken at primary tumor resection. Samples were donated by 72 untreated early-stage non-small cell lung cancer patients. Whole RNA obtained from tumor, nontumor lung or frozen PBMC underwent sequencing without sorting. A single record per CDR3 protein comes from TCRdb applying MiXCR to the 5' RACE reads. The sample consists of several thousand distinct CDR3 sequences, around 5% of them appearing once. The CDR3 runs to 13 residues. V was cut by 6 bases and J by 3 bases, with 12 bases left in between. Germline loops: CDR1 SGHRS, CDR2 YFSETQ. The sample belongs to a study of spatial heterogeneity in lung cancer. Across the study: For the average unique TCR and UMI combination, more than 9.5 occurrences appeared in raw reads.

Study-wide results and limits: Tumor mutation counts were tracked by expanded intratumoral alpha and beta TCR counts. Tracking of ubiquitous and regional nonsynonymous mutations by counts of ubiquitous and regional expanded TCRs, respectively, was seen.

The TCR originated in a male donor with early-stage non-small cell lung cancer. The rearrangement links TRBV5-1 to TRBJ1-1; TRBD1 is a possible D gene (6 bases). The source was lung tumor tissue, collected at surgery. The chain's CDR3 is CASTQRGDTEAFF. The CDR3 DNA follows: TGCGCCAGCACCCAGAGGGGGGACACTGAAGCTTTCTTT.